This T cell receptor beta chain appears in the sequencing data of a study of T cell changes during pregnancy in multiple sclerosis. This CDR3 has 15 residues. Looked up from germline, CDR1 is SGDLS and CDR2 is YYNGEE. V gave up 4 bases and J gave up 3 bases; unmatched junction bases: 5. Clones were read by immunoSEQ multiplex PCR, and TCRdb kept only the in-frame ones, dropping some. The table lists about 62,000 clones, 80% to 95% of them singletons, with less than 3% in the top ten. Sequencing was performed on peripheral blood, taken in the second trimester of pregnancy. The V call is TRBV9, the J call TRBJ2-1, with 9 bases identical to TRBD2. The clonotype was recovered from a female donor in good health, enrolled as a control in a pregnancy study. The CDR3 sequence: CASSPRTSDYNEQFF. Written as DNA, the CDR3 is TGTGCCAGCAGCCCCCGGACTAGCGACTACAATGAGCAGTTCTTC.